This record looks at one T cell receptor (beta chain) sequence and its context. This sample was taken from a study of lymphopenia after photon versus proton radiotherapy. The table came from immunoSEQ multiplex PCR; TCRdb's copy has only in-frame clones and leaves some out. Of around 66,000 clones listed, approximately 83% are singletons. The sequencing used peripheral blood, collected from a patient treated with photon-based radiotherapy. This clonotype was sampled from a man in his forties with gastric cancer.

In nucleotides, the CDR3 is TGCGCCAGCAGCTGGGCAGGGGCTTGGACGAACAATGAGCAGTTCTTC. As protein: CASSWAGAWTNNEQFF. This chain uses TRBV5-1 with TRBJ2-1, with a possible D match to TRBD1 (6 bases). This CDR3 has 16 residues. CDR1 is SGHRS and CDR2 is YFSETQ in the germline V gene. V lost 3 bases to trimming and J lost 5 bases, with 18 bases between them.